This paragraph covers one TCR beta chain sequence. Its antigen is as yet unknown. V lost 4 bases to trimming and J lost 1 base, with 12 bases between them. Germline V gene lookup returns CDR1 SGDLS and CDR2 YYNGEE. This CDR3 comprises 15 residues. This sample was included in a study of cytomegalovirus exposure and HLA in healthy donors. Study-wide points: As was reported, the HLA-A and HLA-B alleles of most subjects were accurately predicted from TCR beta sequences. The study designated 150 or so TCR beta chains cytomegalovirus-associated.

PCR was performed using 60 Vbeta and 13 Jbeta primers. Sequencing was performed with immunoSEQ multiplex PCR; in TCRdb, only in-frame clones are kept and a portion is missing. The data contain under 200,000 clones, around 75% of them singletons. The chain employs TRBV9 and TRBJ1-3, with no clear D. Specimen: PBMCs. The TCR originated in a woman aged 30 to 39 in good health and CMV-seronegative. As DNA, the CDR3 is TGTGCCAGCAGCCAGCGTGGTGATTCTGGAAACACCATATATTTT. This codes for CASSQRGDSGNTIYF.